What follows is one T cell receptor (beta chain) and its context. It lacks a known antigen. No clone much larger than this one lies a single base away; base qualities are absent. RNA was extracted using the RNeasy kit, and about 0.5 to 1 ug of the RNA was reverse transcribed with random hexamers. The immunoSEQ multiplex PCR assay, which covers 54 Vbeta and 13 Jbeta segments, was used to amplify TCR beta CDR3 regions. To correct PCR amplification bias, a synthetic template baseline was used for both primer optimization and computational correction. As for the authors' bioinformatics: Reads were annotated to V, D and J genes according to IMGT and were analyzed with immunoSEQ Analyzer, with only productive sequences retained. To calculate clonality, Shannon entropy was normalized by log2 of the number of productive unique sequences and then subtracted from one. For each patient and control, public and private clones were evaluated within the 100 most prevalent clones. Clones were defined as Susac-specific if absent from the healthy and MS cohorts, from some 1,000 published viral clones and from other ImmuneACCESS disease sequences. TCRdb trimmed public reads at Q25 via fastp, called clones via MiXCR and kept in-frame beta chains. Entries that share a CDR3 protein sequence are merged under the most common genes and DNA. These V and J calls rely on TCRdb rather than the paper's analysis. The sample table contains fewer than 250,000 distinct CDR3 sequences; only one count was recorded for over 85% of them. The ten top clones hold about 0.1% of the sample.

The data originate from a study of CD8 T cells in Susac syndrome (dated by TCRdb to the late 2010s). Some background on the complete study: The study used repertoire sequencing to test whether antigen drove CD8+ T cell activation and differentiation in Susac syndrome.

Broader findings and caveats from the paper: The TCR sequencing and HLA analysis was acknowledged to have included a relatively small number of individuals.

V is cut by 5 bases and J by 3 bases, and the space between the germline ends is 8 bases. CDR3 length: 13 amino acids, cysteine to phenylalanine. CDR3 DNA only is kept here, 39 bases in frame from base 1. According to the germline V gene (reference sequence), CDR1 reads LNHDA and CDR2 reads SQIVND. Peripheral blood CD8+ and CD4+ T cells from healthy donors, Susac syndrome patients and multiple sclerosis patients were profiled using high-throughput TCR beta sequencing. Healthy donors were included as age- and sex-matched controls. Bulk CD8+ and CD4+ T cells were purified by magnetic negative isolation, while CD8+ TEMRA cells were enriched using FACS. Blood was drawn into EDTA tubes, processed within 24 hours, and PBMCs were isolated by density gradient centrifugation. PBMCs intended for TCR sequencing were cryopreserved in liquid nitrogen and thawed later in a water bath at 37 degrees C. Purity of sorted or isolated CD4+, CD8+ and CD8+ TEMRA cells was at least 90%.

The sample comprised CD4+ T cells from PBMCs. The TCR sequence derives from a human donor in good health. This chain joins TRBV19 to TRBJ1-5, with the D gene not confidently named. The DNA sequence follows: TGTGCCAGTAGTGAGGCAGTCAATCAGCCCCAGCATTTT. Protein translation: CASSEAVNQPQHF.